These 22 T cell receptor beta chains share one sample of origin, sequenced in a study of blood T cell repertoires in COVID-19. Assay: immunoSEQ multiplex PCR; the TCRdb copy retains only in-frame clones and omits some. In the table there are approximately 240,000 clones, roughly 87% of which are singletons. The sequencing input was PBMCs or T cells enriched from blood (not recorded which). The origin of the receptors is a young woman with acute COVID-19.

The V call is TRBV19, the J call TRBJ1-1; D uncertain. The CDR3 length is 13 residues. Germline loops: CDR1 LNHDA, CDR2 SQIVND (reference sequence). Trimming removed 3 bases from V and 1 base from J, with 6 bases in between. The CDR3 region is CASSMGRNTEAFF. In DNA form, the CDR3 reads TGTGCCAGTAGTATGGGCCGGAACACTGAAGCTTTCTTT.

Note on this clone: Additional DNA sequences in this sample encode the identical CDR3. V gene TRBV18 combines with J gene TRBJ2-5; tentatively, D is TRBD1 (5 bases). The CDR3 has 14 residues. Germline V CDR1 and CDR2: KGHSH, LQKENI. V was trimmed by 3 bases and J by 0 bases, leaving 8 bases between them. CDR3 nucleotide sequence: TGTGCCAGCTCACCGGGGCAGAACCAAGAGACCCAGTACTTC. Amino acids: CASSPGQNQETQYF.

This clone has just a few counts. V gene TRBV30 combines with J gene TRBJ1-2; 9 nucleotides align to TRBD1. The CDR3 length is 17 residues. Trimming removed 3 bases from V and 5 bases from J; junction bases left unmatched: 16. From germline, CDR1 is GTSNPN and CDR2 SVGIG (reference sequence). CDR3 sequence (DNA): TGTGCCTGGAGCCACGAAACGGGACAGGGATCGGGTTATGGCTACACCTTC. Translated: CAWSHETGQGSGYGYTF.

The chain carries TRBV28 and TRBJ2-4; TRBD1 is a possible D gene (5 bases). Between the trimmed V and J ends, which lost 5 bases and 0 bases, there was a span of 11 bases. Germline V lookup: CDR1 MDHEN, CDR2 SYDVKM. This CDR3 spans 15 amino acids. CDR3 bases: TGTGCCAGCAGTGGGGCCGACCTAGCCAAAAACATTCAGTACTTC. Protein product: CASSGADLAKNIQYF.

The V and J genes are TRBV9 and TRBJ1-3, with D uncertain. The CDR3 consists of 16 residues. Germline V CDR1 and CDR2: SGDLS, YYNGEE. Between the trimmed V and J ends, which lost 1 base and 0 bases, there was a span of 11 bases. DNA of the CDR3: TGTGCCAGCAGCGTAACTACTTCCAGCTCTGGAAACACCATATATTTT. Translated, it gives CASSVTTSSSGNTIYF.

A few counts support this clone. CDR3: CASSPRVTEAFF. CDR3 DNA: TGTGCCAGCAGCCCCCGTGTCACTGAAGCTTTCTTT. The V call is TRBV13, the J call TRBJ1-1; D unclear. CDR1 is PRHDT and CDR2 is FYEKMQ in the germline V gene (reference sequence). V lost 5 bases to trimming and J lost 4 bases, with 8 bases between them. The CDR3 runs to 12 residues.

V is TRBV18 and J is TRBJ1-5; D might be TRBD1 (6 bases). The CDR3 is made up of 14 amino acids. Per germline, CDR1 KGHSH and CDR2 LQKENI. V shed 1 base and J shed 5 bases, with 9 bases lying between them. The CDR3 region is CASSPLSGDQPQHF. The CDR3, as DNA: TGTGCCAGCTCACCACTATCAGGGGATCAGCCCCAGCATTTT.

The chain recombines TRBV7-9 with TRBJ1-1; D perhaps matches TRBD1 (5 bases). The germline gives CDR1 SEHNR, CDR2 FQNEAQ (reference sequence). V was pared by 5 bases and J by 3 bases, with 13 bases between. The CDR3 extends over 14 amino acids. CDR3 DNA: TGTGCCAGCAGCCCCAGGGTTGTTGACACTGAAGCTTTCTTT. The encoded protein is CASSPRVVDTEAFF. The complete variable domain, with remaining parts taken from reference TRBV7-9 and TRBJ1-1, reads DTGVSQNPRHKITKRGQNVTFRCDPISEHNRLYWYRQTLGQGPEFLTYFQNEAQLEKSRLLSDRFSAERPKGSFSTLEIQRTEQGDSAMYLCASSPRVVDTEAFFGQGTRLTVV.

The chain recombines TRBV28 with TRBJ1-1; unclear D gene. V lost 5 bases, J lost 6 bases, and 13 bases lay in between. The CDR3 is 13 residues long. Looked up from germline, CDR1 is MDHEN and CDR2 is SYDVKM. The CDR3 sequence is CASSLQYLPEAFF. CDR3 nucleotides: TGTGCCAGCAGTCTACAGTATCTTCCTGAAGCTTTCTTT.

The rearrangement uses TRBV5-1 and TRBJ1-1; no clear D gene. The CDR3 is 11 residues long. Per the germline V gene, CDR1 is SGHRS and CDR2 is YFSETQ. Trimming cost V 2 bases and J 7 bases, with 6 bases left between them. CDR3 coding DNA: TGCGCCAGCAGCTTCGGGTATGAAGCTTTCTTT. Amino acids: CASSFGYEAFF.

This rearrangement joins TRBV5-4 to TRBJ2-7; D might be TRBD2 (6 bases). Germline assignment: CDR1 SGHNT and CDR2 YYREEE (reference sequence). Trimming pared 3 bases from V and 6 bases from J, leaving 13 bases between. The CDR3 runs 13 residues. CDR3 residues: CASSSPSAREQYF. As DNA, the CDR3 is TGTGCCAGCAGCTCACCTAGCGCGCGCGAGCAGTACTTC.

This rearrangement joins TRBV28 to TRBJ2-3; no clear D gene. This CDR3 has 14 amino acids. Germline V gene lookup returns CDR1 MDHEN and CDR2 SYDVKM. Trimming removed 8 bases from V and 0 bases from J, with 12 bases in between. CDR3 loop: CASQSGGSTDTQYF. CDR3 sequence (DNA): TGTGCCAGCCAATCAGGTGGGAGCACAGATACGCAGTATTTT.

The V call is TRBV7-9, the J call TRBJ2-7, with a tentative D call TRBD2 (6 bases). The CDR3 is 14 residues long. Germline loops: CDR1 SEHNR, CDR2 FQNEAQ (reference sequence). Trimming removed 4 bases from V and 9 bases from J, with 19 bases in between. CDR3 sequence (DNA): TGTGCCAGCAGCTATCTAGGGGACTCCAATTGGCAGTACTTC. Protein sequence: CASSYLGDSNWQYF.

The chain combines TRBV2 with TRBJ2-1, with 10 bases fitting TRBD1. Trimming cost V 9 bases and J 7 bases; bases outside gene matches: 15. CDR3 size: 16 residues. Germline V CDR1 and CDR2: SNHLY, FYNNEI. The DNA of the CDR3 is TGTGCCAGTAGCTTCCCCGGACAGGGGGTCCTAAATGAGCAGTTCTTC. Protein: CASSFPGQGVLNEQFF.

The rearrangement joins TRBV30 to TRBJ1-2; 7 nucleotides agree with TRBD1. Losses at the gene ends were 4 bases for V and 10 bases for J; bases not matched to a gene: 15. CDR1 is GTSNPN and CDR2 is SVGIG in the germline V gene (reference sequence). The CDR3 spans 14 residues. CDR3 sequence: CAWTFRRDSSSYTF. The CDR3 DNA sequence: TGTGCCTGGACCTTTCGCCGGGACAGTTCTTCCTACACCTTC.

The chain employs TRBV4-1 and TRBJ2-7; 9 bases match TRBD1. The V and J ends lost 3 bases and 2 bases, in that order; junction bases with no gene match: 5. The CDR3 is made up of 15 amino acids. Germline CDR1 MGHRA, CDR2 YSYEKL. CDR3 loop: CASSQTGGATYEQYF. As DNA, the CDR3 is TGCGCCAGCAGCCAGACAGGGGGTGCTACCTACGAGCAGTACTTC.

The CDR3 region is CANGGAGYEQYF. CDR3 sequence (DNA): TGTGCCAACGGGGGGGCCGGTTACGAGCAGTACTTC. J is TRBJ2-7 and V is TRBV2; 8 bases fit TRBD2. Trimming took 10 bases from V and 4 from J; bases not matched to a gene: 6. CDR3 size: 12 residues. CDR1 SNHLY and CDR2 FYNNEI come from the germline V gene. The complete variable domain, with remaining parts taken from reference TRBV2 and TRBJ2-7, reads EPEVTQTPSHQVTQMGQEVILRCVPISNHLYFYWYRQILGQKVEFLVSFYNNEISEKSEIFDDQFSVERPDGSNFTLKIRSTKLEDSAMYFCANGGAGYEQYFGPGTRLTVT.

Worth noting for this clone: An end of the junction differs from the germline gene, which may be a read error. The chain recombines TRBV5-1 with TRBJ1-2; D gene unclear. Looked up from germline, CDR1 is SGHRS and CDR2 is YFSETQ. This CDR3 is built from 13 residues. CDR3 in DNA: TGCGCCAGCAGATTGGATGCAGATTATGGCTACACCTTC. As protein: CASRLDADYGYTF.

In its sample, this clone was seen a few times. The chain is built from TRBV27 and TRBJ1-2; the D gene is possibly TRBD1 (6 bases). Germline V CDR1 and CDR2: MNHEY, SMNVEV (reference sequence). CDR3 size: 15 residues. The V and J ends lost 3 bases and 2 bases respectively, with 13 bases between them. CDR3 protein: CASSFGGARNYGYTF. The CDR3 region has the DNA TGTGCCAGCAGTTTCGGGGGGGCCCGGAACTATGGCTACACCTTC.

J is TRBJ1-4 and V is TRBV7-9; 8 bases are shared with TRBD1. Trimming cost V 5 bases and J 8 bases; bases outside gene matches: 10. Per the germline V gene, CDR1 is SEHNR and CDR2 is FQNEAQ (reference sequence). This CDR3 has 15 residues. The CDR3 protein is CASSGQGPGWEKLFF. The CDR3, as DNA: TGTGCCAGCAGCGGACAGGGACCAGGTTGGGAAAAACTGTTTTTT.

The chain recombines TRBV7-2 with TRBJ1-1; D is perhaps TRBD1 (6 bases). The CDR3 spans 15 residues. Deletions cut 4 bases from V and 0 bases from J, with 12 bases between. Germline CDR1 is SGHTA and CDR2 is FQGNSA. In DNA form, the CDR3 reads TGTGCCAGCAGCTCCGGGACACCCATGAACACTGAAGCTTTCTTT. This gives the protein CASSSGTPMNTEAFF.

V and J are TRBV7-2 and TRBJ2-3; 7 bases map to TRBD2. CDR1 and CDR2 (germline): SGHTA, FQGNSA. The CDR3 spans 16 residues. Trimming cost V 5 bases and J 1 base; bases outside gene matches: 9. DNA of the CDR3: TGTGCCAGCAGCCGGGCGTGGGGGAGGGGCACAGATACGCAGTATTTT. Protein sequence: CASSRAWGRGTDTQYF.